This T cell receptor (beta chain) came from a study of vaccination and CD4 T cells after COVID-19. Across the study: The post-COVID samples were taken a median roughly 94 days after diagnosis, anywhere from 35 to 161. Points from the study as a whole: Median SARS-CoV-2-reactive clonotype numbers went from about 20 to 38; this increase was not significant.

An Oncomine TCR Beta short-read assay was used to sequence the DNA from cultured CD4+ T cells. Extraction of genomic DNA was performed on cultured CD4+ T cells. TCRdb recomputed calls from the PCR reads with MiXCR, one row per CDR3 protein. The sample carries about 24,000 distinct CDR3 sequences, around 40% recorded once. By share of the sample, this clonotype is medium-sized. Its antigen is as yet unknown. Trimming stripped 4 bases from V and 5 bases from J, with 6 bases between. The CDR3 totals 11 residues. Germline CDR1 and CDR2: LNHDA and SQIVND (reference sequence). The time point here: late sampling 161 to 241 days after vaccination in a few convalescent patients. Treatment: approximately nine-day PBMC culture with coronavirus spike peptide pools or control peptides (ViraFEST assay).

The sequenced sample was CD4+ T cells from blood, cultured in vitro, obtained about 7 months after SARS-CoV-2 vaccination. This sequence joins TRBV19 and TRBJ2-7; D call uncertain. This clonotype originated in a human donor who had recovered from COVID-19. The CDR3 region is CASSNMDEQYF. As DNA, the CDR3 is TGTGCCAGTAGTAACATGGACGAGCAGTACTTC.